These 27 T cell receptor beta chains were all obtained from the same sample, sequenced in a study of blood T cell repertoires in COVID-19. Generated by immunoSEQ multiplex PCR, the TCRdb table keeps only in-frame clones and is missing some. The sample holds 350,000 to 450,000 clones, more than 80% seen once. The sequencing sample was made of PBMCs or T cells enriched from blood (not recorded which). These receptors originate from a man younger than 40 who had recovered from COVID-19.

V is TRBV28 and J is TRBJ2-1; TRBD2 agrees at 14 bases. The CDR3 has 19 amino acids. Germline V gene sequence: CDR1 MDHEN, CDR2 SYDVKM. With V trimmed by 5 bases and J by 6 bases, 15 bases remained unmatched. In DNA form, the CDR3 reads TGTGCCAGCAGTCCCCGACCGGGACTAGCGGGAGTGGATTTCAATGAGCAGTTCTTC. This sequence encodes CASSPRPGLAGVDFNEQFF.

V gene TRBV11-2 combines with J gene TRBJ2-7; TRBD1 agrees at 12 bases. V shed 4 bases and J 4 bases; nucleotides not matched to a gene: 11. CDR3 length: 17 residues. The germline V gene encodes CDR1 SGHAT and CDR2 FQNNGV. Here the CDR3 DNA reads TGTGCCAGCAGCTCCTTCCCGCCGGGACAGGGGGCATACGAGCAGTACTTC. It encodes CASSSFPPGQGAYEQYF.

CDR3 sequence: CATSRDRDSFQPQHF. CDR3 DNA sequence: TGTGCCACCAGCAGAGATCGAGACAGCTTTCAGCCCCAGCATTTT. The chain links TRBV15 to TRBJ1-5; possible D gene TRBD1, 5 bases. V lost 0 bases, J lost 6 bases, and 12 bases lay in between. CDR3 length equals 15 residues. CDR1 and CDR2 (germline): LNHNV, YYDKDF (reference sequence). Full variable domain (rest looked up from reference TRBV15 and TRBJ1-5): DAMVIQNPRYQVTQFGKPVTLSCSQTLNHNVMYWYQQKSSQAPKLLFHYYDKDFNNEADTPDNFQSRRPNTSFCFLDIRSPGLGDTAMYLCATSRDRDSFQPQHFGDGTRLSIL.

The genes are TRBV25-1 and TRBJ1-1, with a possible D match to TRBD1 (6 bases). V dropped 2 bases and J dropped 10 bases, with 11 bases sitting between them. The CDR3 spans 12 residues. The germline V gene has CDR1 MGHDK and CDR2 SYGVNS. CDR3 nucleotide sequence: TGTGCCAGCAGTGAAGGGCAGGGGAGAGCTTTCTTT. Translation gives CASSEGQGRAFF.

The genes are TRBV18 and TRBJ1-1; D perhaps matches TRBD1 (5 bases). Germline V gives CDR1 KGHSH, CDR2 LQKENI. This CDR3 is 13 amino acids long. Trimming removed 4 bases at V and 4 bases at J, with 10 bases between. The CDR3 sequence is CASSLQGVTEAFF. In nucleotides, the CDR3 is TGTGCCAGCTCACTACAAGGGGTCACTGAAGCTTTCTTT.

The chain couples TRBV4-1 to TRBJ1-1; TRBD1 agrees at 9 bases. Looked up from germline, CDR1 is MGHRA and CDR2 is YSYEKL. There are 14 residues in the CDR3. V was clipped by 6 bases and J by 1 base; unmatched bases: 3. In nucleotides, the CDR3 is TGCGCCAGCAGATGGGGACAGGGGAACACTGAAGCTTTCTTT. Translation gives CASRWGQGNTEAFF.

This clone was counted a single time. The rearrangement joins TRBV15 to TRBJ2-4; 9 positions agree with TRBD1. Germline-derived CDR1 and CDR2 are LNHNV and YYDKDF (reference sequence). V lost 0 bases and J lost 6; bases outside the gene matches: 6. The CDR3 covers 16 residues. CDR3 sequence reads: CATSRELPGQGNIQYF. The CDR3 DNA sequence: TGTGCCACCAGCAGAGAACTTCCGGGACAGGGAAACATTCAGTACTTC. Based on the CDR3 plus reference TRBV15 and TRBJ2-4, the full variable domain is DAMVIQNPRYQVTQFGKPVTLSCSQTLNHNVMYWYQQKSSQAPKLLFHYYDKDFNNEADTPDNFQSRRPNTSFCFLDIRSPGLGDTAMYLCATSRELPGQGNIQYFGAGTRLSVL.

Details on this clone: Other DNA variants within this sample encode the same CDR3. V and J are TRBV2 and TRBJ1-5, with no clear D. This CDR3 contains 13 residues. V was clipped by 4 bases and J by 6 bases, with 10 bases between them. Germline-derived CDR1 and CDR2 are SNHLY and FYNNEI. The CDR3 DNA sequence: TGTGCCAGCAGTGTGGAGGGCCTTCAGCCCCAGCATTTT. This codes for CASSVEGLQPQHF.

CDR3 loop: CASRSPGNTNYGYTF. CDR3 bases: TGTGCCAGCAGGAGCCCAGGGAATACGAACTATGGCTACACCTTC. This rearrangement joins TRBV28 to TRBJ1-2; D is perhaps TRBD1 (5 bases). This CDR3 is 15 amino acids long. V lost 6 bases, J lost 2 bases, and 16 bases lay in between. CDR1 is MDHEN, CDR2 SYDVKM, per germline.

The chain employs TRBV7-6 and TRBJ2-3, with D perhaps TRBD2 (6 bases). Germline V gives CDR1 SGHVS, CDR2 FNYEAQ. V gave up 4 bases and J gave up 0 bases, with 11 bases separating them. This CDR3 spans 15 amino acids. CDR3 protein: CASSSLAGSTDTQYF. The CDR3 DNA is TGTGCCAGCAGCTCCCTGGCGGGGAGCACAGATACGCAGTATTTT.

This clone was found once. This rearrangement joins TRBV28 to TRBJ1-2, with 8 bases fitting TRBD1. Looked up from germline, CDR1 is MDHEN and CDR2 is SYDVKM. This CDR3 has 12 residues. The junction had 4 bases not matched to a gene; V was cut back by 6 bases and J by 7 bases. The CDR3 DNA reads TGTGCCAGCAGGACAGGGGAGGGTGGCTACACCTTC. Amino acid sequence: CASRTGEGGYTF.

The rearrangement links TRBV6-5 to TRBJ2-7; weak D call: TRBD2 (5 bases). CDR3 length equals 14 residues. V shed 6 bases and J shed 6 bases, with 18 bases lying between them. Germline CDR1 MNHEY, CDR2 SVGAGI. CDR3 amino acids: CASSQLGLAGEQYF. The CDR3 DNA sequence: TGTGCCAGCAGCCAACTCGGACTGGCGGGCGAGCAGTACTTC.

The V gene is TRBV9, the J gene TRBJ2-2, with 9 bases matching TRBD2. Germline V gene lookup returns CDR1 SGDLS and CDR2 YYNGEE. The CDR3 contains 16 residues. With V trimmed by 4 bases and J by 1 base, 5 bases remained unmatched. The CDR3 region is CASSPRLAENTGELFF. CDR3 nucleotides: TGTGCCAGCAGCCCTAGACTAGCGGAGAACACCGGGGAGCTGTTTTTT.

The chain employs TRBV29-1 and TRBJ2-1; D unclear. V was trimmed by 5 bases and J by 4 bases, leaving 3 bases between them. This CDR3 has 10 amino acids. The germline gives CDR1 SQVTM, CDR2 ANQGSEA. CDR3 amino acids: CSVLYNEQFF. The CDR3, as DNA: TGCAGCGTTCTGTACAATGAGCAGTTCTTC.

The genes are TRBV12-5 and TRBJ1-5; 10 bases align to TRBD1. The ends lost 7 bases at V and 5 bases at J; junction bases unmatched: 8. This CDR3 comprises 15 residues. Germline CDR1 reads LGHNT; CDR2 reads FRNRAP. The CDR3 coding sequence is TGTGCTAGTGACACCGGGACAGGGGACCATCAGCCCCAGCATTTT. It is translated as CASDTGTGDHQPQHF.

The chain carries TRBV2 and TRBJ1-1; D might be TRBD1 (5 bases). With 3 bases removed from V and 1 base from J, the gap between germline ends came to 9 bases. CDR3 length: 14 residues. Germline assignment: CDR1 SNHLY and CDR2 FYNNEI. The CDR3 bases are TGTGCCAGCAGTGAGCTGGGGCAGAACACTGAAGCTTTCTTT. Its translation is CASSELGQNTEAFF. Variable domain in full (rest from reference TRBV2 and TRBJ1-1): EPEVTQTPSHQVTQMGQEVILRCVPISNHLYFYWYRQILGQKVEFLVSFYNNEISEKSEIFDDQFSVERPDGSNFTLKIRSTKLEDSAMYFCASSELGQNTEAFFGQGTRLTVV.

The chain couples TRBV28 to TRBJ2-7, with 9 bases aligning to TRBD1. The CDR3 spans 14 residues. The V segment lost 6 bases and the J segment 2 bases; nucleotides outside the gene matches: 5. Germline V gene lookup returns CDR1 MDHEN and CDR2 SYDVKM. The CDR3: CASSSTGGPYEQYF. CDR3 coding DNA: TGTGCCAGCAGCTCGACAGGGGGTCCCTACGAGCAGTACTTC.

The CDR3 DNA reads as TGTGCCACCAGTGATTATCAGGGGACCTATGGCTACACCTTC. It specifies CATSDYQGTYGYTF. J is TRBJ1-2 and V is TRBV24-1; possibly TRBD1 for D (6 bases). The V gene's germline CDR1 is KGHDR and CDR2 SFDVKD. Trimming shortened V by 2 bases and J by 4 bases, and 10 bases separated the two germline ends. The CDR3 length is 14 residues.

This clone was counted a few times. The same CDR3 can be traced to other DNA sequences in this sample. This chain connects TRBV28 to TRBJ2-7; D is undetermined. Trimming shortened V by 7 bases and J by 0 bases, and 10 bases separated the two germline ends. The germline V gene has CDR1 MDHEN and CDR2 SYDVKM. The CDR3 consists of 13 residues. The CDR3 loop is CASTPASSYEQYF. DNA for the CDR3: TGTGCCAGCACCCCGGCTAGCTCCTACGAGCAGTACTTC.

The gene calls are TRBV13 and TRBJ2-7; tentatively, D is TRBD2 (5 bases). CDR3 length equals 15 residues. V lost 5 bases to trimming and J lost 1 base, with 15 bases between them. Germline CDR1 reads PRHDT; CDR2 reads FYEKMQ (reference sequence). CDR3 bases: TGTGCCAGCAGCGCTAGAGGGCCACTTTCCTACGAGCAGTACTTC. It encodes CASSARGPLSYEQYF.

The V and J genes are TRBV9 and TRBJ2-1, with D uncertain. CDR3 length: 15 amino acids. V gave up 0 bases and J gave up 1 base, with 8 bases separating them. CDR1 and CDR2 from the germline V gene are SGDLS and YYNGEE. For the CDR3, the DNA is TGTGCCAGCAGCGTAGCGGTGGTTTCCTACAATGAGCAGTTCTTC. Its protein is CASSVAVVSYNEQFF.

The CDR3 loop is CASSEAPGNTNYEQYF. The CDR3 region has the DNA TGTGCCAGCAGTGAAGCGCCGGGAAACACAAACTACGAGCAGTACTTC. The rearrangement links TRBV6-1 to TRBJ2-7, with D tentatively TRBD2 (5 bases). Between the trimmed V and J ends, which lost 0 bases and 3 bases, there was a span of 15 bases. This CDR3 has 16 amino acids. The germline V gene has CDR1 MNHNS and CDR2 SASEGT.

The rearrangement uses TRBV6-1 and TRBJ2-5, with unresolved D. V was trimmed by 2 bases and J by 3 bases, leaving 7 bases between them. CDR3 length: 13 residues. CDR1 MNHNS and CDR2 SASEGT come from the germline V gene. As DNA, the CDR3 is TGTGCCAGCAGTGAACCAGTCAAAGAGACCCAGTACTTC. Its protein is CASSEPVKETQYF.

Regarding this clone: This sample includes further DNA sequences coding for the same CDR3. The chain uses TRBV7-9 and TRBJ1-5; D remains unclear. The V gene lost 1 base and the J gene lost 4 bases, with 8 bases spanning the gap. The CDR3 contains 14 residues. In germline, CDR1 is SEHNR, CDR2 FQNEAQ (reference sequence). For the CDR3, the DNA is TGTGCCAGCAGCTTAGGGGCAGGAAATCAGCCCCAGCATTTT. Translating gives CASSLGAGNQPQHF.

The chain has TRBV15 and TRBJ2-7; 7 nucleotides align to TRBD1. V lost 3 bases, J lost 3 bases, and 5 bases stayed unmatched. The V gene's germline CDR1 is LNHNV and CDR2 YYDKDF (reference sequence). The CDR3 length is 14 residues. The CDR3 region is CATSSGTANYEQYF. The CDR3 nucleotides are TGTGCCACCAGCAGCGGGACAGCGAACTACGAGCAGTACTTC.

V usage is TRBV19 and J usage is TRBJ2-5, with 7 bases aligning to TRBD1. Germline V gives CDR1 LNHDA, CDR2 SQIVND (reference sequence). The CDR3 loop spans 16 amino acids. Unmatched junction bases numbered 4, after V lost 0 bases and J lost 0 bases. The CDR3 sequence: CASSIDGTAYQETQYF. CDR3 sequence (DNA): TGTGCCAGTAGTATAGATGGGACAGCGTACCAAGAGACCCAGTACTTC.

The chain employs TRBV7-9 and TRBJ2-7; 8 bases align to TRBD1. The CDR3 spans 13 residues. V was clipped by 5 bases and J by 5 bases; unmatched bases: 5. CDR1 is SEHNR and CDR2 is FQNEAQ in the germline V gene (reference sequence). Written as DNA, the CDR3 is TGTGCCAGCAGCGCAGACAGGGGCGACGAGCAGTACTTC. It encodes CASSADRGDEQYF.